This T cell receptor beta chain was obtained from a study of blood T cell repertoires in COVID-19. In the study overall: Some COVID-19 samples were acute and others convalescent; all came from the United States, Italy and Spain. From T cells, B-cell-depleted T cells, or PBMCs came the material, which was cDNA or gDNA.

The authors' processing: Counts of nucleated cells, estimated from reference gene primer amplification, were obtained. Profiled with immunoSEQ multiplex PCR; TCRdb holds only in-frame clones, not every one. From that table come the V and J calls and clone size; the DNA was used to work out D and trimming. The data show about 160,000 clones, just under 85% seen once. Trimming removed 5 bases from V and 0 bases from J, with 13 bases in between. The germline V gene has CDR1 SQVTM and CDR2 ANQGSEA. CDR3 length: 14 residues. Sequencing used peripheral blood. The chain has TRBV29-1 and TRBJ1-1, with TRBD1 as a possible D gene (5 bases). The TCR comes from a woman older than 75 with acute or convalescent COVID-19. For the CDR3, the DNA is TGCAGCGTTACAACACAGGCCATGAACACTGAAGCTTTCTTT. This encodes CSVTTQAMNTEAFF.